This is a list of T cell receptor beta chains from one sample in a study of cytomegalovirus exposure and HLA in healthy donors. The method was immunoSEQ multiplex PCR; TCRdb's version includes in-frame clones alone and lacks a portion of them. Of about 170,000 clones listed, roughly three quarters are singletons. What was sequenced was PBMCs. These receptor sequences come from a woman in her fifties or sixties in good health and CMV-seronegative. CDR3s include the opening cysteine and the closing phenylalanine or tryptophan. Each record gives: CDR3 DNA, CDR3 protein, J gene, clone size, V gene, D gene. D genes are given only for firm matches. Not all rows give a size; the values are once, few, many and, for expanded clones, a class.

DNA: TGTGCCAGCAGTTTCGGGGGAACATCCTTCGTGGCCTATGGCTACACCTTC; CDR3: CASSFGGTSFVAYGYTF; J: TRBJ1-2; size: .; V: TRBV28; D: .
DNA: TGTGCCAGCTCACCATGGGACAGAACAACGACTAATGAAAAACTGTTTTTT; CDR3: CASSPWDRTTTNEKLFF; J: TRBJ1-4; size: .; V: TRBV18; D: TRBD1
DNA: TGTGCCAGCAGTCCCAGGGATCTCAAAAACATTCAGTACTTC; CDR3: CASSPRDLKNIQYF; J: TRBJ2-4; size: .; V: TRBV7-9; D: .
DNA: TGTGCCAGCAGTTTATTGGGAGGCGAGCAGTACTTC; CDR3: CASSLLGGEQYF; J: TRBJ2-7; size: .; V: TRBV28; D: .
DNA: TGCGCCAGCAGTACTGCTCTAGCTGGGGCCAACGTCCTGACTTTC; CDR3: CASSTALAGANVLTF; J: TRBJ2-6; size: .; V: TRBV4-3; D: .
DNA: TGTGCCAGCAGTTACTCGCCAGGGAACTATGGCTACACCTTC; CDR3: CASSYSPGNYGYTF; J: TRBJ1-2; size: .; V: TRBV6-5; D: .
DNA: TGTGCCACCAGCAGAGAGACAGGGGACAATCAGCCCCAGCATTTT; CDR3: CATSRETGDNQPQHF; J: TRBJ1-5; size: .; V: TRBV15; D: TRBD1
DNA: TGTGCCAGCTCACTTAAACAGGGGGCAGACCAGCCCCAGCATTTT; CDR3: CASSLKQGADQPQHF; J: TRBJ1-5; size: .; V: TRBV18; D: TRBD1
DNA: TGTGCCAGCAGTCCGACCGGGACACGGAACTATGGCTACACCTTC; CDR3: CASSPTGTRNYGYTF; J: TRBJ1-2; size: .; V: TRBV6-4; D: .
DNA: TGCAGCGTCGGACAGGGGGACTACGAGCAGTACTTC; CDR3: CSVGQGDYEQYF; J: TRBJ2-7; size: few; V: TRBV29-1; D: TRBD1
DNA: TGTGCCAGCAGTCCTACAGGGAACGCCAAAAACATTCAGTACTTC; CDR3: CASSPTGNAKNIQYF; J: TRBJ2-4; size: .; V: TRBV28; D: .
DNA: TGTGCCAGTAGGGTGGGGGCCGTCTCTGGGGCCAACGTCCTGACTTTC; CDR3: CASRVGAVSGANVLTF; J: TRBJ2-6; size: .; V: TRBV19; D: .
DNA: TGTGCCACCAGCAGAGACAGCGATGGCTACAATGAGCAGTTCTTC; CDR3: CATSRDSDGYNEQFF; J: TRBJ2-1; size: .; V: TRBV15; D: .
DNA: TGTGCCAGCAGTGACAAAACAGGGTCTAGGGATGAGCAGTTCTTC; CDR3: CASSDKTGSRDEQFF; J: TRBJ2-1; size: .; V: TRBV6-4; D: .
DNA: TGTGCCAGCAGCTTAGTACTCTACCCCGAGTACTTC; CDR3: CASSLVLYPEYF; J: TRBJ2-7; size: once; V: TRBV11-2; D: .
DNA: TGTGCCAGCAGCTCTGGGGACAGGGTGAATTCACCCCTCCACTTT; CDR3: CASSSGDRVNSPLHF; J: TRBJ1-6; size: .; V: TRBV11-2; D: TRBD1
DNA: TGTGCCAGCAGCTCCTTTAGCGGGGTGAGCTCCTACGAGCAGTACTTC; CDR3: CASSSFSGVSSYEQYF; J: TRBJ2-7; size: .; V: TRBV11-2; D: TRBD2
DNA: TGTGCCAGCAGCTTTTCGCGACAGGGTCACCCTGAAGCTTTCTTT; CDR3: CASSFSRQGHPEAFF; J: TRBJ1-1; size: .; V: TRBV13; D: TRBD1
DNA: TGTGCCTGGAGTGTAACCCCAGGGGGCAATGGCTACACCTTC; CDR3: CAWSVTPGGNGYTF; J: TRBJ1-2; size: .; V: TRBV30; D: TRBD1
DNA: TGTGCCAGTAGTATATCCCCAGCGATCTCTGGAAACACCATATATTTT; CDR3: CASSISPAISGNTIYF; J: TRBJ1-3; size: .; V: TRBV19; D: .
DNA: TGTGCCAGCAGCCGACAGGGGGTTGAAGCTTTCTTT; CDR3: CASSRQGVEAFF; J: TRBJ1-1; size: .; V: TRBV25-1; D: TRBD1
DNA: TGTGCCAGCTCACCGAATTCGGGGATACAGGGGTTTAGTAATCAGCCCCAGCATTTT; CDR3: CASSPNSGIQGFSNQPQHF; J: TRBJ1-5; size: .; V: TRBV18; D: TRBD1